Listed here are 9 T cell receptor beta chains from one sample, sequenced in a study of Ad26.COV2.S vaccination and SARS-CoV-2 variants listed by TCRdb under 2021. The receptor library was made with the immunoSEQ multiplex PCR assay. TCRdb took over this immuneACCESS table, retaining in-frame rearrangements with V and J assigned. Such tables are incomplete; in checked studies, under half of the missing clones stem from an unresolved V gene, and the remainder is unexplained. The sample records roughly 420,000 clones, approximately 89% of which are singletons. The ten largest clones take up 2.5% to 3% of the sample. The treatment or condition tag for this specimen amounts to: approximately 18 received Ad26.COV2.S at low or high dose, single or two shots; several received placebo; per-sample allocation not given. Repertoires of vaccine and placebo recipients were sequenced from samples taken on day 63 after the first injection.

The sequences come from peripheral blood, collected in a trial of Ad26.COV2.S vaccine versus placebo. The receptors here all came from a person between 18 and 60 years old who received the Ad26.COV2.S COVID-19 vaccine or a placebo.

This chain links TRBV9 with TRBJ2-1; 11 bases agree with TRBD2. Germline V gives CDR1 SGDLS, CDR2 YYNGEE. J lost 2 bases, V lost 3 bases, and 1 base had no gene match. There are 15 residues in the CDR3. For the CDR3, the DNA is TGTGCCAGCAGCGGTAGCGGGGGGGCCTACAATGAGCAGTTCTTC. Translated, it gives CASSGSGGAYNEQFF.

The CDR3 region is CASRVPPGQGSGELFF. The CDR3 region has the DNA TGTGCCAGCAGAGTACCCCCGGGACAGGGGTCCGGGGAGCTGTTTTTT. The chain joins TRBV2 to TRBJ2-2; 10 bases line up with TRBD1. J lost 6 bases, V lost 6 bases, and 10 bases had no gene match. Germline V gene sequence: CDR1 SNHLY, CDR2 FYNNEI. The CDR3 has 16 residues.

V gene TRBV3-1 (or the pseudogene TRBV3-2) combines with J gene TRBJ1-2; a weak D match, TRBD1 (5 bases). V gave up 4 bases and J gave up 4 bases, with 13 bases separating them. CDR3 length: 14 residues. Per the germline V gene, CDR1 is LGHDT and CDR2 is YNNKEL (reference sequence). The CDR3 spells CASSPPGGGYGYTF. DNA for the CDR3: TGTGCCAGCAGCCCCCCGGGGGGGGGCTATGGCTACACCTTC.

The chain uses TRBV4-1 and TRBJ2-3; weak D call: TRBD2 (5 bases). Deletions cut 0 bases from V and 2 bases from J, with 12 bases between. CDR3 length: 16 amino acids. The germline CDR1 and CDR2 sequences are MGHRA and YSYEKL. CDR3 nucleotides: TGCGCCAGCAGCCAAGAGAGGCAGCGGATCACAGATACGCAGTATTTT. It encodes CASSQERQRITDTQYF.

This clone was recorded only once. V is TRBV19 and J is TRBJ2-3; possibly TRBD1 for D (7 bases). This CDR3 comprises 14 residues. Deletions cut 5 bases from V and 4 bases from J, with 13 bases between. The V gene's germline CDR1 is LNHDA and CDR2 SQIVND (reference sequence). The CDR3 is CASSLDREADTQYF. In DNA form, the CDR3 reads TGTGCCAGTAGTCTCGACAGGGAGGCAGATACGCAGTATTTT.

CDR3 region: CSVVSSGSSYNEQFF. As DNA, the CDR3 is TGCAGCGTGGTATCTAGCGGGAGTTCCTACAATGAGCAGTTCTTC. This chain links TRBV29-1 with TRBJ2-1; TRBD2 matches 10 bases. This CDR3 is built from 15 residues. From germline, CDR1 is SQVTM and CDR2 ANQGSEA. V trimming: 6 bases; J trimming: 1 base; junction bases outside the gene matches: 6.

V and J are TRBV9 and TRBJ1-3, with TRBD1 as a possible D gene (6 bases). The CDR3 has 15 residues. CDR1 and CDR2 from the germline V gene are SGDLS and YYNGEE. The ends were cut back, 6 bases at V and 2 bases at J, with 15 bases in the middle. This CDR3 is CASTRGLQAGNTIYF. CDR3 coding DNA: TGTGCCAGCACCAGGGGACTTCAGGCTGGAAACACCATATATTTT.

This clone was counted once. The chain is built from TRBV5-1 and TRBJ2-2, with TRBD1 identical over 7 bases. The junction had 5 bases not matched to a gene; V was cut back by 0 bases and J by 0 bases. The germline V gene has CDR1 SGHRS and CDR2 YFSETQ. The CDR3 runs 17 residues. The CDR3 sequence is CASSLAPGQSNTGELFF. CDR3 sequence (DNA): TGCGCCAGCAGCTTGGCTCCGGGACAGTCGAACACCGGGGAGCTGTTTTTT.

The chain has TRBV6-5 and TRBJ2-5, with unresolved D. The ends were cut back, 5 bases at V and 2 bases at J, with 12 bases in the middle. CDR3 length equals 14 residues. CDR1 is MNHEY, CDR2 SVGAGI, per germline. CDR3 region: CASSPSRWQETQYF. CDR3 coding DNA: TGTGCCAGCAGTCCCTCCCGCTGGCAAGAGACCCAGTACTTC.